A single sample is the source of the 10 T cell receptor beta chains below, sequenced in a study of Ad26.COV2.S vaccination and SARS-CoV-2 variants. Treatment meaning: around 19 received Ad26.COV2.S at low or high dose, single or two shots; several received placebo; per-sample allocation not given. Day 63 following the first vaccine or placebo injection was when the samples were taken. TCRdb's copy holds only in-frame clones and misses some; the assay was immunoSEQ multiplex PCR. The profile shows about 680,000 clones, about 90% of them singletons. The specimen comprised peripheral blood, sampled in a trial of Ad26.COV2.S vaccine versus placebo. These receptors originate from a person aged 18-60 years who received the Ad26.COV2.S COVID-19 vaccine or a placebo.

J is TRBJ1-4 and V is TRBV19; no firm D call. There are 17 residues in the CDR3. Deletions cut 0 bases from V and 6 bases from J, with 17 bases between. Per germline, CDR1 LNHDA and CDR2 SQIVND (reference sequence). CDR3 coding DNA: TGTGCCAGTAGTATAGATCATGGAGGGTCCATTCATGAAAAACTGTTTTTT. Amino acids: CASSIDHGGSIHEKLFF.

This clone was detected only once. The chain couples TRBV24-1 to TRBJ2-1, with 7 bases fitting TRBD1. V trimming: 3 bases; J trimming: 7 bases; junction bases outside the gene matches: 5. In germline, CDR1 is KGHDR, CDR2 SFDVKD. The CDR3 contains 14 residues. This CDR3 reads CATSDGDRFNEQFF. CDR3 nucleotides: TGTGCCACCAGTGATGGGGACAGATTTAATGAGCAGTTCTTC.

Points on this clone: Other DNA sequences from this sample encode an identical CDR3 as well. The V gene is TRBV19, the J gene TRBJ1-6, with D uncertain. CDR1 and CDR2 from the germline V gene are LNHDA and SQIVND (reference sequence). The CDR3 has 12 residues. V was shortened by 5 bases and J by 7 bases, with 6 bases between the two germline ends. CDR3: CASSHPNSPLHF. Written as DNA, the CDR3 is TGTGCCAGTAGTCATCCAAATTCACCCCTCCACTTT.

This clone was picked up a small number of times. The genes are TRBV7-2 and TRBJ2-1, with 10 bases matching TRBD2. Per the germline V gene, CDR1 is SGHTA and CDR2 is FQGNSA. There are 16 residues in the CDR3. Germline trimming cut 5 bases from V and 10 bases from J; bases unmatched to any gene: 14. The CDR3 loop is CASSTGSGGAFGEQFF. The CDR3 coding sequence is TGTGCCAGCAGCACAGGAAGCGGGGGGGCCTTTGGGGAGCAGTTCTTC.

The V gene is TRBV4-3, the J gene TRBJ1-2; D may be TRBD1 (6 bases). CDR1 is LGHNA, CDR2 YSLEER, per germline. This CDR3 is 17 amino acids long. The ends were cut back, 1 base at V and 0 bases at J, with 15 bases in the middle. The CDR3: CASSQAVTGAANYGYTF. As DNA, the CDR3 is TGCGCCAGCAGCCAAGCTGTGACAGGAGCAGCTAACTATGGCTACACCTTC.

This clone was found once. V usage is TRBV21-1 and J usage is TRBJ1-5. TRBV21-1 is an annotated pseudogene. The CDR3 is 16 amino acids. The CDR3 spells CARRDGSFYSNQPQHF. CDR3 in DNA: TGTGCCAGACGGGACGGATCCTTTTATAGCAATCAGCCCCAGCATTTT.

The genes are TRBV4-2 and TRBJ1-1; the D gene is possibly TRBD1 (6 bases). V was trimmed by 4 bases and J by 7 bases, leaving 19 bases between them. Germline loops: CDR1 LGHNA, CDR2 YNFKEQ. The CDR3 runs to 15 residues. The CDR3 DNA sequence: TGTGCCAGCAGCCGCCGGGCAGGGGAGAGTAGTGAAGCTTTCTTT. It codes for CASSRRAGESSEAFF.

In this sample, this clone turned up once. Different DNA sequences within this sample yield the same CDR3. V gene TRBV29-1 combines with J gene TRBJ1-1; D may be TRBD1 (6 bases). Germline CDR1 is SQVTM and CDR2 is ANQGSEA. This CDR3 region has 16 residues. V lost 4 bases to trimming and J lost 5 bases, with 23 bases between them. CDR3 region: CSVGRGGGGPVTEAFF. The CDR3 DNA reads TGCAGCGTTGGGCGCGGGGGGGGCGGGCCGGTTACTGAAGCTTTCTTT.

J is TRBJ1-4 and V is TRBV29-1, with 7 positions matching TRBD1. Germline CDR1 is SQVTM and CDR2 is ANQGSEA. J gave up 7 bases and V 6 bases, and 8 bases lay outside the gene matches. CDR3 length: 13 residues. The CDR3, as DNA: TGCAGCGTCGCAGAGGGGGCCCGTGAAAAACTGTTTTTT. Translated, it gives CSVAEGAREKLFF.

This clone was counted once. The CDR3 DNA reads TGTGCCAGCAGCGTAGGGGGAGGGACTAGCGTAACCTACGAGCAGTACTTC. Amino acids: CASSVGGGTSVTYEQYF. The chain uses TRBV9 and TRBJ2-7, with 10 bases matching TRBD2. V lost 0 bases to trimming and J lost 2 bases; unmatched junction nucleotides: 8. The CDR3 is 17 amino acids. From germline, CDR1 is SGDLS and CDR2 YYNGEE.